These T cell receptor beta chains were read from a single sample in a study of response to subunit inactivated influenza vaccine. Via MiXCR, TCRdb re-called the RT-PCR reads, giving one row per CDR3 protein. The top ten clones hold 11% of a sample with almost 600,000 distinct CDR3 sequences, roughly 15% of them seen once. Sequenced material: PBMCs from blood, taken 11 to 12 days after vaccination. All receptors come from a man in his forties or fifties who received an inactivated influenza vaccine. CDR3s include the opening cysteine and the closing phenylalanine or tryptophan. A D gene is named only where the DNA matches it firmly. The size entry is marked missing in some rows and otherwise reads once, few, many or a size class.

V: TRBV6-9
J: TRBJ2-7
D: .
size: few
DNA: TGTGCCAGCCGGGGAATCTACGAGCAGTACTTC
CDR3: CASRGIYEQYF

V: TRBV9
J: TRBJ2-5
D: .
size: few
DNA: TGTGCCAGCAGCGTAGGTGTTCAAGAGACCCAGTACTTC
CDR3: CASSVGVQETQYF

V: TRBV12-3/TRBV12-4
J: TRBJ2-7
D: .
size: many
DNA: TGTGCCAGCAGTTTAGGGGTACGGTACGAGCAGTACTTC
CDR3: CASSLGVRYEQYF

V: TRBV7-9
J: TRBJ1-1
D: .
size: few
DNA: TGTGCCAGCAGCTTAGAACAGGTCAGCGCTGAAGCTTTCTTT
CDR3: CASSLEQVSAEAFF

V: TRBV7-9
J: TRBJ1-2
D: .
size: .
DNA: TGTGCCAGCAGCTTATTTGACTATGGCTACACCTTC
CDR3: CASSLFDYGYTF

V: TRBV7-9
J: TRBJ2-6
D: TRBD1
size: .
DNA: TGTGCCAGCAGCTCCGGGACAGGCTCTGGGGCCAACGTCCTGACTTTC
CDR3: CASSSGTGSGANVLTF

V: TRBV10-2
J: TRBJ2-3
D: TRBD2
size: many
DNA: TGCGCCAGCAGTCTGGGACTAGCGGGAGCTAGTGATACGCAGTATTTT
CDR3: CASSLGLAGASDTQYF

V: TRBV28
J: TRBJ2-1
D: .
size: few
DNA: TGTGCCGCAACAGGGAGCTCCTACAATGAGCAGTTCTTC
CDR3: CAATGSSYNEQFF

V: TRBV20-1
J: TRBJ2-7
D: .
size: few
DNA: TGCAGTGCTAGGGGGGTCGAAAGGAGGGGTACGGGCGAGCAGTACTTC
CDR3: CSARGVERRGTGEQYF

V: TRBV11-2
J: TRBJ2-7
D: TRBD1
size: once
DNA: TGTGCCAGCAGCTATACGTCCTTCGCTACAGGGGCCGAGCAGTACTTC
CDR3: CASSYTSFATGAEQYF

V: TRBV5-1
J: TRBJ1-1
D: TRBD1
size: many
DNA: TGCGCCAGCAGCCTTCGGACAGGCATGAACACTGAAGCTTTCTTT
CDR3: CASSLRTGMNTEAFF

V: TRBV25-1
J: TRBJ1-2
D: .
size: .
DNA: TGTGCCAGCAGTGAAAATCGGCGCAACTATGGCTACACCTTC
CDR3: CASSENRRNYGYTF

V: TRBV4-2
J: TRBJ2-7
D: TRBD2
size: many
DNA: TGTGCCAGCAGCCAAGAGGCGGGAGGGCCCTACGAGCAGTACTTC
CDR3: CASSQEAGGPYEQYF

V: TRBV6-5
J: TRBJ1-2
D: .
size: .
DNA: TGTGCCAGCAGACTCGGAACGACAGAACTCTATGGCTACACCTTC
CDR3: CASRLGTTELYGYTF

V: TRBV25-1
J: TRBJ2-3
D: .
size: few
DNA: TGTGCCAGCAGTGAATATATTGGGCGCTCTAGCACAGATACGCAGTATTTT
CDR3: CASSEYIGRSSTDTQYF

V: TRBV28
J: TRBJ2-2
D: .
size: .
DNA: TGTGCCAGCAGTTTAGACCTGAAGGAGCTGTTTTTT
CDR3: CASSLDLKELFF

V: TRBV29-1
J: TRBJ2-7
D: .
size: many
DNA: TGCAGCGTCGGCCCGGACTTTTACGAGCAGTACTTC
CDR3: CSVGPDFYEQYF

V: TRBV7-2
J: TRBJ2-3
D: .
size: .
DNA: TGTGCCAGCAGCATTGACAGACCCGATACGCAGTATTTT
CDR3: CASSIDRPDTQYF

V: TRBV29-1
J: TRBJ2-7
D: TRBD1
size: .
DNA: TGCAGCGTTGTCCCACTGGGACAGGGGATTACCTACGAGCAGTACTTC
CDR3: CSVVPLGQGITYEQYF

V: TRBV10-3
J: TRBJ2-1
D: .
size: .
DNA: TGTGCCATCAGCGAGCCAACAGGGATCACTGACGATGAGCAGTTCTTC
CDR3: CAISEPTGITDDEQFF

V: TRBV27
J: TRBJ2-1
D: TRBD2
size: few
DNA: TGTGCCAGCAGGCAAACTAGCGGGAAGGCCAATGAGCAGTTCTTC
CDR3: CASRQTSGKANEQFF

V: TRBV6-1
J: TRBJ2-7
D: TRBD1
size: few
DNA: TGTGCCAGCAATGAAGGGGGCAATGGTTACGAGCAGTACTTC
CDR3: CASNEGGNGYEQYF

V: TRBV4-3
J: TRBJ2-5
D: TRBD2
size: few
DNA: TGCGCCAGCAGCCAGCATCTAGCGGGGGGGCCGATTGATGAGACCCAGTACTTC
CDR3: CASSQHLAGGPIDETQYF

V: TRBV28
J: TRBJ2-1
D: .
size: few
DNA: TGTGCCAGCTGGGACCCAGGCTCCTACAATGAGCAGTTCTTC
CDR3: CASWDPGSYNEQFF

V: TRBV7-2
J: TRBJ2-7
D: .
size: once
DNA: TGTGCCAGCAGCTTAGATGGCAGCTTATACTACGAGCAGTACTTC
CDR3: CASSLDGSLYYEQYF

V: TRBV12-3/TRBV12-4
J: TRBJ2-6
D: TRBD2
size: .
DNA: TGTGCCACCCCGGGACTAGTAACCTCTGGGGCCAACGTCCTGACTTTC
CDR3: CATPGLVTSGANVLTF

V: TRBV20-1
J: TRBJ2-5
D: TRBD2
size: many
DNA: TGCAGTGCTCCCGTCGTCCCTAGCGGTCACCAAGAGACCCAGTACTTC
CDR3: CSAPVVPSGHQETQYF

V: TRBV10-3
J: TRBJ1-2
D: .
size: .
DNA: TGTGCCATCAGTGAGTCTAAAGGGTCGGGCTACACCTTC
CDR3: CAISESKGSGYTF

V: TRBV7-8
J: TRBJ2-1
D: TRBD1
size: .
DNA: TGTGCCAGCAGCGGGCGGACAGGGGTTTCCTACAATGAGCAGTTCTTC
CDR3: CASSGRTGVSYNEQFF

V: TRBV14
J: TRBJ2-5
D: .
size: few
DNA: TGTGCCAGCAGGCCCAGAAGCCAAGAGACCCAGTACTTC
CDR3: CASRPRSQETQYF

V: TRBV7-8
J: TRBJ2-1
D: .
size: few
DNA: TGTGCCAGCAGCTTAACTTGGACAAACAATGAGCAGTTCTTC
CDR3: CASSLTWTNNEQFF

V: TRBV5-1
J: TRBJ2-7
D: .
size: few
DNA: TGCGCCAGCAGCTGGGGACGGCTGTACTACGAGCAGTACTTC
CDR3: CASSWGRLYYEQYF

V: TRBV7-3
J: TRBJ2-7
D: TRBD1
size: few
DNA: TGTGCCAGCAGCTTAAGGCGGGGACAGGGGTACGAGCAGTACTTC
CDR3: CASSLRRGQGYEQYF

V: TRBV7-9
J: TRBJ2-5
D: .
size: few
DNA: TGTGCCAGCAGCTTTACGGGGGAAGAGACCCAGTACTTC
CDR3: CASSFTGEETQYF

V: TRBV10-3
J: TRBJ2-3
D: TRBD2
size: .
DNA: TGTGCCATCAGGGGTCTAGCGGGAGTAAAGGGAGATACGCAGTATTTT
CDR3: CAIRGLAGVKGDTQYF

V: TRBV29-1
J: TRBJ1-1
D: .
size: few
DNA: TGCAGCGCCCTTTCGTTCGCGGGCGGCACTGAAGCTTTCTTT
CDR3: CSALSFAGGTEAFF

V: TRBV20-1
J: TRBJ1-4
D: TRBD1
size: .
DNA: TGCAGTGCTAGAGTTTGGACAGGGAATGAAAAACTGTTTTTT
CDR3: CSARVWTGNEKLFF

V: TRBV28
J: TRBJ2-7
D: TRBD1
size: few
DNA: TGTGCCAGCAACAGGGGGAAGTACGAGCAGTACTTC
CDR3: CASNRGKYEQYF

V: TRBV20-1
J: TRBJ1-1
D: .
size: .
DNA: TGCAGTGCAACGGACAAGGTGAACACTGAAGCTTTCTTT
CDR3: CSATDKVNTEAFF

V: TRBV5-1
J: TRBJ1-2
D: TRBD1
size: few
DNA: TGCGCCAGCAGCCAAGGGACAGGGCTCGGCTACACCTTC
CDR3: CASSQGTGLGYTF

V: TRBV5-1
J: TRBJ2-1
D: TRBD2
size: few
DNA: TGCGCCAGCAGCCCGGCTAGCGGGAGGAATGAGCAGTTCTTC
CDR3: CASSPASGRNEQFF

V: TRBV5-1
J: TRBJ1-3
D: TRBD1
size: few
DNA: TGCGCCAGCAGCTCAGGACAGGGATCTAACACCATATATTTT
CDR3: CASSSGQGSNTIYF

V: TRBV20-1
J: TRBJ2-7
D: TRBD2
size: .
DNA: TGCAGTGCCCCCCCGACAGCGGGGAGAGAGCAGTACTTC
CDR3: CSAPPTAGREQYF

V: TRBV4-3
J: TRBJ2-3
D: .
size: few
DNA: TGCGCCAGCAGCCAAGTTCTGTCAGATACGCAGTATTTT
CDR3: CASSQVLSDTQYF

V: TRBV7-2
J: TRBJ2-6
D: .
size: few
DNA: TGTGCCGGCCAAGGCGGCAGCTCTGGGGCCAACGTCCTGACTTTC
CDR3: CAGQGGSSGANVLTF

V: TRBV4-2
J: TRBJ1-2
D: .
size: .
DNA: TGTGCCAGCAGCCGGGCGAGCGTCTATGGCTACACCTTC
CDR3: CASSRASVYGYTF